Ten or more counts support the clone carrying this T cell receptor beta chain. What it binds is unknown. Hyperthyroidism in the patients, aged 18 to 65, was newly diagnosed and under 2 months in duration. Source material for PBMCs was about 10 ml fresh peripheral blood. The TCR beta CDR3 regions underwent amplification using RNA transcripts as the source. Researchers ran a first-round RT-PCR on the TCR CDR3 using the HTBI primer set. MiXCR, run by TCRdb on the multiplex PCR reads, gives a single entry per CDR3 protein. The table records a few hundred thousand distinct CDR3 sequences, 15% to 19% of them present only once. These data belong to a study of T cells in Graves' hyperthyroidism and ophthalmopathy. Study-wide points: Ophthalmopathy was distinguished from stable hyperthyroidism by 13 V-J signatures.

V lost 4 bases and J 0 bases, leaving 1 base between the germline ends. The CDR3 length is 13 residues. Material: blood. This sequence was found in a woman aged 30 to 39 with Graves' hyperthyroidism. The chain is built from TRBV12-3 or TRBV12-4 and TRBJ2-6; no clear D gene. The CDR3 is CASSYSGANVLTF. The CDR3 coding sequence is TGTGCCAGCAGTTACTCTGGGGCCAACGTCCTGACTTTC.